Presented here are 24 T cell receptor beta chains from one specimen sequenced in a study of T-cell reconstitution after alpha-beta-depleted transplantation in children. Unique molecular identifiers were used to barcode this TCRbeta library. TCRdb independently ran MiXCR on the PCR reads; one entry per CDR3 protein. The sample shows 200,000 to 250,000 distinct CDR3 sequences, about 23% of them seen only once. The sequencing used PBMCs, collected before TCRalphabeta/CD19-depleted stem cell transplant. These receptors were taken from a girl aged 2 to 9 with Fanconi anemia, due to receive a stem cell transplant.

There are many counts of this clonotype. The V and J genes are TRBV20-1 and TRBJ2-5; D is ambiguous. Germline V CDR1 and CDR2: DFQATT, SNEGSKA (reference sequence). V was shortened by 0 bases and J by 5 bases, with 16 bases between the two germline ends. The CDR3 is made up of 15 amino acids. The CDR3 here is CSARDPIHLPETQYF. CDR3 DNA: TGCAGTGCTAGAGATCCTATACATCTCCCTGAGACCCAGTACTTC.

CDR3 protein: CASSLQREGLFF. CDR3 sequence (DNA): TGCGCCAGCAGCTTGCAGCGGGAGGGCCTATTCTTC. The rearrangement links TRBV5-1 to TRBJ2-1; 10 bases are a match to TRBD2. This CDR3 comprises 12 residues. After removal of 1 base from V and 16 bases from J, the junction contained 5 bases not matched to a gene. In germline, CDR1 is SGHRS, CDR2 YFSETQ.

V and J are TRBV28 and TRBJ2-7, with a weak D call TRBD1 (5 bases). CDR1 is MDHEN, CDR2 SYDVKM, per germline. Trimming took off 5 bases at V and 3 bases at J, with 17 bases between the two ends. CDR3 length: 15 amino acids. CDR3 loop: CASSPPTASNYEQYF. CDR3 sequence (DNA): TGTGCCAGCAGTCCCCCGACAGCGTCGAACTACGAGCAGTACTTC.

At least ten counts were recorded for this clonotype. V usage is TRBV3-1 and J usage is TRBJ1-1, with D tentatively TRBD1 (6 bases). The CDR3 is 16 residues long. Trimming removed 2 bases at V and 6 bases at J, with 19 bases between. Germline-derived CDR1 and CDR2 are LGHDT and YNNKEL (reference sequence). The CDR3 DNA is TGTGCCAGCAGCCAATTAACCCCCGGGGGCAATGCTGAAGCTTTCTTT. Its translation: CASSQLTPGGNAEAFF.

This clonotype appeared a few times. J is TRBJ2-1 and V is TRBV7-2; the match to TRBD1 covers 10 bases. The CDR3 consists of 15 residues. Germline CDR1 SGHTA, CDR2 FQGNSA. Trimming at V came to 5 bases and at J to 6 bases, leaving 7 bases not matched to a gene. For the CDR3, the DNA is TGTGCCAGCAGCCCCGGACAGGGGGGGGGCAATGAGCAGTTCTTC. It yields the protein CASSPGQGGGNEQFF.

The V and J genes are TRBV7-2 and TRBJ2-7; 7 bases fit TRBD2. CDR1 is SGHTA, CDR2 FQGNSA, per germline. The V segment lost 0 bases and the J segment 1 base; nucleotides outside the gene matches: 15. There are 19 residues in the CDR3. The CDR3 sequence: CASSLAPPRGLAASYEQYF. CDR3 nucleotide sequence: TGTGCCAGCAGCTTAGCCCCCCCTCGAGGGCTAGCGGCTTCCTACGAGCAGTACTTC.

This clonotype was seen more than once but under ten times. V gene TRBV5-1 combines with J gene TRBJ2-1, with 7 bases lining up with TRBD2. This CDR3 spans 13 amino acids. Germline-derived CDR1 and CDR2 are SGHRS and YFSETQ. Losses at the gene ends were 4 bases for V and 5 bases for J; bases not matched to a gene: 3. The DNA of the CDR3 is TGCGCCAGCAGCCCGGGGGGAAACAATGAGCAGTTCTTC. It is translated as CASSPGGNNEQFF. Filled out from reference TRBV5-1 and TRBJ2-1, the complete variable domain reads KAGVTQTPRYLIKTRGQQVTLSCSPISGHRSVSWYQQTPGQGLQFLFEYFSETQRNKGNFPGRFSGRQFSNSRSEMNVSTLELGDSALYLCASSPGGNNEQFFGPGTRLTVL.

This clonotype was seen a handful of times. This chain connects TRBV12-3 or TRBV12-4 to TRBJ2-1; 16 bases align to TRBD2. This CDR3 is 17 amino acids long. The J segment lost 8 bases and the V segment lost 5 bases, leaving 9 bases of the junction unmatched. The chain's CDR3 is CASSPGLAGGRFHEQFF. CDR3 DNA: TGTGCCAGCAGTCCGGGACTAGCGGGGGGGCGTTTCCATGAGCAGTTCTTC.

This clonotype showed up many times. V usage is TRBV29-1 and J usage is TRBJ2-5; 7 positions agree with TRBD1. CDR3 length: 11 amino acids. The germline CDR1 and CDR2 sequences are SQVTM and ANQGSEA. The V and J ends lost 6 bases and 5 bases, in that order; junction bases with no gene match: 3. CDR3 loop: CSVGTDETQYF. The CDR3 nucleotides read TGCAGCGTCGGGACAGACGAGACCCAGTACTTC.

This clonotype showed up many times. The chain couples TRBV29-1 to TRBJ1-2; tentatively, D is TRBD1 (6 bases). Germline V lookup: CDR1 SQVTM, CDR2 ANQGSEA. The germline V and J ends were trimmed by 3 bases and 8 bases, with 13 bases remaining between them. This CDR3 has 12 amino acids. CDR3 sequence (DNA): TGCAGCGTTGAGTGGGGGGGCGCGGGCTACACCTTC. The encoded protein is CSVEWGGAGYTF.

As to this clonotype: Given a much more abundant clone one base away, this may be a read error. The chain recombines TRBV7-2 with TRBJ2-7; TRBD1 matches at 9 bases. Losses at the gene ends were 5 bases for V and 0 bases for J; bases not matched to a gene: 5. This CDR3 region has 15 residues. Germline loops: CDR1 SGHTA, CDR2 FQGNSA. The CDR3 here is CASSPGTGISYEQYF. The CDR3 nucleotides are TGTGCCAGCAGCCCCGGGACAGGGATCTCCTACGAGCAGTACTTC.

This clonotype was seen only a few times. The chain employs TRBV29-1 and TRBJ2-3; D perhaps matches TRBD1 (5 bases). The germline V gene has CDR1 SQVTM and CDR2 ANQGSEA. The V and J ends lost 3 bases and 2 bases respectively, with 24 bases between them. The CDR3 length is 18 residues. For the CDR3, the DNA is TGCAGCGTTGACCTAAGCTGGGCAGGGAATGCGGACACAGATACGCAGTATTTT. Translated: CSVDLSWAGNADTDTQYF.

This clonotype was recorded a few times. The chain has TRBV27 and TRBJ2-5; 10 bases are shared with TRBD2. Germline V gene lookup returns CDR1 MNHEY and CDR2 SMNVEV (reference sequence). After removal of 0 bases from V and 5 bases from J, the junction contained 6 bases not matched to a gene. The CDR3 runs to 16 residues. Here the CDR3 reads CASSLSRLAGGETQYF. Here the CDR3 DNA reads TGTGCCAGCAGTTTATCGCGGTTAGCGGGGGGCGAGACCCAGTACTTC.

This clonotype was seen at least ten times. The rearrangement links TRBV20-1 to TRBJ2-7, with 9 bases lining up with TRBD1. The CDR3 runs to 15 residues. Germline V gene lookup returns CDR1 DFQATT and CDR2 SNEGSKA (reference sequence). V shed 0 bases, J shed 2 bases, and the junction held 5 bases outside the gene matches. CDR3 sequence: CSARDRDRETYEQYF. The CDR3 nucleotides read TGCAGTGCTAGAGATAGGGACAGGGAAACCTACGAGCAGTACTTC.

The chain uses TRBV3-1 and TRBJ2-7, with D possibly being TRBD1 (6 bases). This CDR3 comprises 15 residues. Germline loops: CDR1 LGHDT, CDR2 YNNKEL (reference sequence). The ends were cut back, 8 bases at V and 2 bases at J, with 19 bases in the middle. The CDR3 region is CASATTGQRTYEQYF. The DNA of the CDR3 is TGTGCCAGCGCGACGACAGGACAGCGGACCTACGAGCAGTACTTC.

This clonotype was picked up a small number of times. The genes are TRBV20-1 and TRBJ1-2; 9 bases align to TRBD1. V was pared by 2 bases and J by 4 bases, with 11 bases of the junction left unmatched. Germline CDR1 is DFQATT and CDR2 is SNEGSKA (reference sequence). The CDR3 is 16 residues long. The CDR3 DNA reads as TGCAGTGCTAGAAAGTTTCCCGGACAGGGGCTCTATGGCTACACCTTC. Translation gives CSARKFPGQGLYGYTF.

This clonotype has a handful of counts. The genes are TRBV28 and TRBJ2-1, with 8 bases aligning to TRBD1. The length of the CDR3 is 18 residues. CDR1 is MDHEN and CDR2 is SYDVKM in the germline V gene. The junction had 14 bases not matched to a gene; V was cut back by 3 bases and J by 4 bases. This CDR3 reads CASSFPNWDRPVYNEQFF. The CDR3 nucleotides read TGTGCCAGCAGTTTCCCTAATTGGGACAGGCCCGTATACAATGAGCAGTTCTTC.

The chain carries TRBV7-3 and TRBJ2-1; D uncertain. The CDR3 consists of 13 residues. Trimming stripped 1 base from V and 5 bases from J, with 6 bases between. The germline gives CDR1 SGHTA, CDR2 FQGTGA. CDR3 nucleotides: TGTGCCAGCAGCTTAAGTCAGAACAATGAGCAGTTCTTC. Its translation: CASSLSQNNEQFF.

This clonotype has at least ten counts. CDR3 sequence (DNA): TGCAGCGTTGGGGGCGCGAACACTGAAGCTTTCTTT. Its protein is CSVGGANTEAFF. The chain carries TRBV29-1 and TRBJ1-1; D possibly corresponds to TRBD1 (5 bases). Germline lookup yields CDR1 SQVTM and CDR2 ANQGSEA. The CDR3 has 12 residues. V was shortened by 4 bases and J by 1 base, with 7 bases between the two germline ends.

The chain combines TRBV29-1 with TRBJ2-5; D is ambiguous. Per germline, CDR1 SQVTM and CDR2 ANQGSEA. V lost 1 base, J lost 2 bases, and 8 bases lay in between. The CDR3 runs to 13 residues. The CDR3 DNA reads TGCAGCGTTGAAGGTACAGCTCAAGAGACCCAGTACTTC. As protein: CSVEGTAQETQYF. The variable domain in full, completed from reference TRBV29-1 and TRBJ2-5, reads SAVISQKPSRDICQRGTSLTIQCQVDSQVTMMFWYRQQPGQSLTLIATANQGSEATYESGFVIDKFPISRPNLTFSTLTVSNMSPEDSSIYLCSVEGTAQETQYFGPGTRLLVL.

This clonotype has ten or more counts. This rearrangement joins TRBV4-2 to TRBJ1-2; D possibly corresponds to TRBD1 (6 bases). In germline, CDR1 is LGHNA, CDR2 YNFKEQ. V dropped 3 bases and J dropped 3 bases, with 11 bases sitting between them. This CDR3 has 14 amino acids. The CDR3 loop is CASSHTGIYYGYTF. The CDR3 nucleotides read TGTGCCAGCAGCCACACAGGGATTTACTATGGCTACACCTTC.

This clonotype came up a few times. This chain uses TRBV2 with TRBJ2-1; 7 bases are shared with TRBD2. Per the germline V gene, CDR1 is SNHLY and CDR2 is FYNNEI. J was trimmed by 10 bases and V by 6 bases; bases with no gene match: 9. This CDR3 is 13 amino acids long. DNA of the CDR3: TGTGCCAGCAGCCACGTCCCCGGGAGGGAGCAGTTCTTC. The encoded protein is CASSHVPGREQFF.

The CDR3 reads CASSLGPSAEQFF. CDR3 coding DNA: TGTGCCAGCAGTTTAGGCCCGTCAGCGGAGCAGTTCTTC. This rearrangement joins TRBV12-3 or TRBV12-4 to TRBJ2-1, with no clear D. CDR3 size: 13 residues. Trimming removed 1 base from V and 10 bases from J, with 11 bases in between.

This clonotype was found many times. The chain links TRBV9 to TRBJ2-3; TRBD2 agrees at 8 bases. Trimming cost V 2 bases and J 0 bases; bases outside gene matches: 11. From germline, CDR1 is SGDLS and CDR2 YYNGEE. This CDR3 comprises 18 residues. The CDR3 is CASSVLPTSAISTDTQYF. The CDR3, as DNA: TGTGCCAGCAGCGTTCTACCGACTAGCGCAATTAGCACAGATACGCAGTATTTT.